This T cell receptor beta chain derives from a study of T-cell reconstitution after alpha-beta-depleted transplantation in children. For TCRbeta, the library was prepared with unique molecular identifiers. MiXCR, applied by TCRdb to the PCR reads, yields one record per CDR3 protein. The sample includes 400,000 to 500,000 distinct CDR3 sequences, roughly 10% of them seen just once. The CDR3 consists of 15 residues. V lost 1 base and J lost 4, with 14 bases in between. This clonotype has only a few counts. The chain recombines TRBV12-3 or TRBV12-4 with TRBJ2-7; a weak D match, TRBD2 (5 bases). The specimen comprised PBMCs from the stem cell graft donor, sampled from the stem cell graft. The source of this sequence is a human donor who donated a stem cell graft to a child with acute myeloid leukemia. The chain's CDR3 is CASSLGGLEGYEQYF. The CDR3 DNA follows: TGTGCCAGCAGTTTAGGCGGGCTAGAGGGATACGAGCAGTACTTC.